The 18 T cell receptor beta chains given below trace back to one sample, sequenced in a study of OX40 agonist ivuxolimab in advanced cancers. The protocol was immunoSEQ multiplex PCR, while the TCRdb copy is restricted to in-frame clones and leaves out a portion. Among 40,000 or so clones listed, around four fifths were seen once. Specimen: CD4+ or CD8+ T cells sorted from blood, collected in a trial of the OX40 agonist ivuxolimab. These TCRs come from an adult with an advanced solid tumor such as melanoma, head and neck, liver or kidney cancer.

The chain links TRBV28 to TRBJ1-1; D is possibly TRBD1 (6 bases). V lost 11 bases to trimming and J lost 1 base, with 11 bases between them. Germline loops: CDR1 MDHEN, CDR2 SYDVKM. The CDR3 runs 12 residues. The CDR3: CASGAPNTEAFF. The CDR3 DNA follows: TGTGCCTCGGGGGCCCCGAACACTGAAGCTTTCTTT.

The genes are TRBV5-4 and TRBJ1-6, with unresolved D. With 4 bases removed from V and 5 bases from J, the gap between germline ends came to 13 bases. This CDR3 has 15 amino acids. The V gene's germline CDR1 is SGHNT and CDR2 YYREEE (reference sequence). CDR3 DNA: TGTGCCAGCAGCAAATCCCCCAGAGATAATTCACCCCTCCACTTT. As protein: CASSKSPRDNSPLHF.

V usage is TRBV19 and J usage is TRBJ1-5, with 9 bases that match TRBD1. Germline lookup yields CDR1 LNHDA and CDR2 SQIVND (reference sequence). V lost 4 bases to trimming and J lost 6 bases; unmatched junction nucleotides: 7. The CDR3 sequence is 15 residues long. The CDR3 is CASSTGQGRRQPQHF. The CDR3 coding sequence is TGTGCCAGTAGTACGGGACAGGGAAGGCGTCAGCCCCAGCATTTT.

This clone has only a few counts. V gene TRBV9 combines with J gene TRBJ1-5; D is undetermined. Germline assignment: CDR1 SGDLS and CDR2 YYNGEE. The CDR3 is 13 amino acids. Between the trimmed V and J ends, which lost 0 bases and 6 bases, there was a span of 7 bases. The CDR3 region has the DNA TGTGCCAGCAGCGTAGGGTCTGGTCAGCCCCAGCATTTT. It yields the protein CASSVGSGQPQHF.

The genes are TRBV6-5 and TRBJ1-2; D possibly corresponds to TRBD1 (5 bases). The CDR3 covers 14 residues. CDR1 is MNHEY, CDR2 SVGAGI, per germline. Trimming took off 6 bases at V and 4 bases at J, with 15 bases between the two ends. The CDR3 nucleotides are TGTGCCAGCAGCATGGCGGGGCAGAGCTATGGCTACACCTTC. It specifies CASSMAGQSYGYTF.

CDR3 in DNA: TGTGCCAGCAGCTTTGGGCCCTCTGGAAACACCATATATTTT. The encoded protein is CASSFGPSGNTIYF. This chain connects TRBV5-4 to TRBJ1-3; D ambiguous. Germline CDR1 and CDR2: SGHNT and YYREEE (reference sequence). The CDR3 has 14 amino acids. V lost 2 bases and J 0 bases, leaving 6 bases between the germline ends.

The chain joins TRBV6-1 to TRBJ2-1; 11 bases map to TRBD2. This CDR3 is built from 14 residues. The V and J ends lost 8 bases and 4 bases, in that order; junction bases with no gene match: 4. Germline V gene data show CDR1 as MNHNS and CDR2 as SASEGT. The CDR3 DNA reads as TGTGCCAGCTTTAGCGGGAGGGCTTACAATGAGCAGTTCTTC. It codes for CASFSGRAYNEQFF.

This clone showed up just once. This chain links TRBV15 with TRBJ1-2; D remains unclear. CDR1 is LNHNV and CDR2 is YYDKDF in the germline V gene (reference sequence). V was pared by 0 bases and J by 7 bases, with 12 bases between. The CDR3 is 14 residues long. The CDR3: CATSRDEGRGGYTF. The CDR3 DNA reads TGTGCCACCAGCAGAGATGAAGGACGGGGTGGCTACACCTTC.

This CDR3 is CASKGGEQYF. The CDR3 region has the DNA TGTGCCAGCAAGGGGGGCGAGCAGTACTTC. The gene calls are TRBV6-6 and TRBJ2-7, with D perhaps matching TRBD1 or TRBD2 (6 bases each). V lost 7 bases, J lost 6 bases, and 7 bases lay in between. The length of the CDR3 is 10 residues. Per the germline V gene, CDR1 is MNHNY and CDR2 is SVGAGI (reference sequence).

This chain uses TRBV29-1 with TRBJ2-5; TRBD1 aligns across 11 bases. With V trimmed by 6 bases and J by 11 bases, 8 bases remained unmatched. CDR1 and CDR2 (germline): SQVTM, ANQGSEA. This CDR3 contains 12 residues. Here the CDR3 reads CSVGQGAGEQYF. The DNA of the CDR3 is TGCAGCGTAGGACAGGGGGCGGGTGAGCAGTACTTC.

This chain uses TRBV4-1 with TRBJ1-2, with D tentatively TRBD1 (5 bases). Between the trimmed V and J ends, which lost 0 bases and 7 bases, there was a span of 15 bases. Germline lookup yields CDR1 MGHRA and CDR2 YSYEKL. The CDR3 is 15 residues long. The CDR3: CASSQDEGTMGGYTF. The CDR3 DNA follows: TGCGCCAGCAGCCAAGACGAGGGGACGATGGGTGGCTACACCTTC.

The rearrangement joins TRBV10-1 to TRBJ2-3; TRBD1 matches at 8 bases. The V gene end was trimmed by 3 bases and the J gene end by 8 bases; junction bases not matched to a gene: 7. This CDR3 comprises 14 residues. CDR1 WNHNN and CDR2 SYGVQD come from the germline V gene (reference sequence). The CDR3 sequence: CASSDPQGAGTQYF. The CDR3 DNA sequence: TGCGCCAGCAGTGACCCTCAGGGGGCAGGTACGCAGTATTTT.

This sequence joins TRBV2 and TRBJ2-1, with 8 bases fitting TRBD2. This CDR3 comprises 14 residues. Germline trimming cut 1 base from V and 6 bases from J; bases unmatched to any gene: 2. CDR1 is SNHLY, CDR2 FYNNEI, per germline. DNA for the CDR3: TGTGCCAGCAGTGAAGTGGCGGGAGGCAATGAGCAGTTCTTC. Amino acids: CASSEVAGGNEQFF.

The chain links TRBV5-4 to TRBJ1-1; the D gene is possibly TRBD1 (5 bases). Trimming took 4 bases from V and 1 from J, leaving 20 bases between them. Germline CDR1 and CDR2: SGHNT and YYREEE (reference sequence). The CDR3 has 17 amino acids. The CDR3 coding sequence is TGTGCCAGCAGCCCTTGGGGCGCACCACCATCGAACACTGAAGCTTTCTTT. Translation gives CASSPWGAPPSNTEAFF.

This rearrangement joins TRBV19 to TRBJ2-3; 9 positions agree with TRBD2. Germline lookup yields CDR1 LNHDA and CDR2 SQIVND (reference sequence). V was pared by 7 bases and J by 6 bases, with 14 bases of the junction left unmatched. The CDR3 is 16 residues long. CDR3 region: CASIPRAGGLTDTQYF. CDR3 bases: TGTGCCAGTATTCCTCGGGCGGGAGGGTTGACCGATACGCAGTATTTT.

The CDR3 protein is CASSLTTNTEAFF. The CDR3 DNA reads TGTGCCAGCAGCTTAACTACGAACACTGAAGCTTTCTTT. The chain carries TRBV7-3 and TRBJ1-1; D gene unclear. The CDR3 contains 13 residues. Germline V gene data show CDR1 as SGHTA and CDR2 as FQGTGA. V dropped 0 bases and J dropped 1 base, with 3 bases sitting between them.

The V gene is TRBV5-4, the J gene TRBJ2-7; TRBD1 matches at 8 bases. CDR3 length: 17 residues. The V segment lost 4 bases and the J segment 0 bases; nucleotides outside the gene matches: 12. The germline V gene encodes CDR1 SGHNT and CDR2 YYREEE (reference sequence). The CDR3 DNA reads TGTGCCAGCAGCCCTTCTAAGGGACAGGTCAGCTCCTACGAGCAGTACTTC. This translates into CASSPSKGQVSSYEQYF.

This chain connects TRBV25-1 to TRBJ2-7; 8 bases match TRBD1. This CDR3 is built from 15 residues. J gave up 7 bases and V 2 bases, and 10 bases lay outside the gene matches. Looked up from germline, CDR1 is MGHDK and CDR2 is SYGVNS. CDR3 coding DNA: TGTGCCAGCAGTGAAAGGATGCAGGGGGCTGGGGAGCAGTACTTC. Translated: CASSERMQGAGEQYF.